Included here is one T cell receptor (beta chain) sequence, with context. This entry comes from a study of cytotoxic CD8 clonotypes in ibrutinib-treated CLL. The CDR3 contains 15 residues. After removal of 6 bases from V and 1 base from J, the junction contained 4 bases not matched to a gene. Germline V lookup: CDR1 MNHNY, CDR2 SVGAGI (reference sequence). Data came from immunoSEQ multiplex PCR; TCRdb stores just in-frame clones and leaves some out. This table has about 150,000 clones, about 75% appearing once. Here the sequenced sample was PBMCs, taken after 24 months of ibrutinib treatment. This sequence joins TRBV6-6 and TRBJ2-3; 10 bases match TRBD2. The origin of this receptor is a human donor with chronic lymphocytic leukemia. This chain's CDR3 is CASRISGRGTDTQYF. As DNA, the CDR3 is TGTGCCAGCAGGATAAGCGGGAGGGGCACAGATACGCAGTATTTT.